This TCR beta chain was identified in a study of cytomegalovirus exposure and HLA in healthy donors. Study-level results: In a later analysis, common viral pathogens appeared linked to several of the most significant clusters.

The study ran its PCR with 60 Vbeta and 13 Jbeta primers. Assay: immunoSEQ multiplex PCR; the TCRdb copy retains only in-frame clones and omits some. Among some 160,000 clones listed, about three quarters were seen once. A remark on this clone: Its antigen remains unidentified.

The CDR3 runs 15 residues. V dropped 6 bases and J dropped 8; count of bases not matched to a gene: 12. The germline V gene encodes CDR1 KGHSH and CDR2 LQKENI. Sequencing used PBMCs. The origin of this receptor is a woman aged 25 to 39 in good health and CMV-seronegative. This chain joins TRBV18 and TRBJ1-5; 8 bases agree with TRBD1. CDR3 amino acids: CASSLSSGGREPQHF. CDR3 coding DNA: TGTGCCAGCTCGCTCAGTTCAGGGGGCAGGGAGCCCCAGCATTTT.